This T cell receptor beta chain stems from a study of cytomegalovirus exposure and HLA in healthy donors. Study-wide points: TCR beta chain V- and J-gene trimming was linked, in a later analysis, to a missense variant in DCLRE1C.

Germline lookup yields CDR1 SEHNR and CDR2 FQNEAQ (reference sequence). Trimming removed 5 bases from V and 0 bases from J, with 20 bases in between. The CDR3 is made up of 18 amino acids. PCR used 60 Vbeta primers and 13 Jbeta primers. The table came from immunoSEQ multiplex PCR; TCRdb's copy has only in-frame clones and leaves some out. The sample holds 110,000 to 150,000 clones, less than 80% seen once. This clone was detected only once. Its antigen is not known. At the time of sampling, donors were nominally healthy, though unrecorded immune exposures were likely. Material: PBMCs. The chain carries TRBV7-9 and TRBJ2-1, with D tentatively TRBD1 (6 bases). This clonotype originated in a woman aged 45-59 years in good health and CMV-seropositive. The DNA of the CDR3 is TGTGCCAGCAGCGGAATAGGACAGTTAGGGAGCTCCTACAATGAGCAGTTCTTC. This codes for CASSGIGQLGSSYNEQFF.